Following are 23 T cell receptor beta chains from one sample sequenced in a study of blood T cell repertoires in COVID-19. Profiling relied on immunoSEQ multiplex PCR, and the TCRdb table lists in-frame clones only, not all of them. The sample includes some 250,000 clones, more than 75% of them seen just once. The sample taken for sequencing was peripheral blood. These receptors were taken from an elderly man with acute or convalescent COVID-19.

This clone was seen just once. The J gene is TRBJ1-2, the V gene TRBV18; D unresolved. Trimming cost V 3 bases and J 2 bases, with 10 bases left between them. Per the germline V gene, CDR1 is KGHSH and CDR2 is LQKENI. The CDR3 spans 14 residues. CDR3 region: CASSPQGGNYGYTF. CDR3 sequence (DNA): TGTGCCAGCTCACCCCAAGGCGGGAACTATGGCTACACCTTC.

The chain links TRBV2 to TRBJ2-3; TRBD2 aligns across 7 bases. The germline V gene has CDR1 SNHLY and CDR2 FYNNEI. The CDR3 length is 16 residues. The J segment lost 0 bases and the V segment lost 6 bases, leaving 9 bases of the junction unmatched. In nucleotides, the CDR3 is TGTGCCAGCAGCTTCCTAGCGGACTTTAGCACAGATACGCAGTATTTT. Translating it yields CASSFLADFSTDTQYF.

The V call is TRBV19, the J call TRBJ1-5; D remains unclear. This CDR3 spans 17 amino acids. V was trimmed by 1 base and J by 2 bases, leaving 15 bases between them. Germline loops: CDR1 LNHDA, CDR2 SQIVND (reference sequence). CDR3 sequence: CASSIVSTGYRNQPQHF. The CDR3 DNA reads TGTGCCAGTAGTATAGTTAGCACGGGGTATCGCAATCAGCCCCAGCATTTT.

This CDR3 reads CASSMGQGENGYTF. DNA of the CDR3: TGTGCCAGCAGCATGGGACAGGGGGAGAATGGCTACACCTTC. The genes are TRBV7-2 and TRBJ1-2; 11 nucleotides match TRBD1. Germline V gene data show CDR1 as SGHTA and CDR2 as FQGNSA. V lost 5 bases, J lost 6 bases, and 5 bases stayed unmatched. The CDR3 sequence is 14 residues long.

This clone was observed a single time. This chain connects TRBV4-1 to TRBJ1-1; no clear D gene. The CDR3 consists of 15 residues. Germline lookup yields CDR1 MGHRA and CDR2 YSYEKL. Trimming cost V 0 bases and J 1 base, with 9 bases left between them. CDR3 amino acids: CASSQDLTGNTEAFF. DNA for the CDR3: TGCGCCAGCAGCCAAGATCTAACCGGGAACACTGAAGCTTTCTTT.

The chain is built from TRBV20-1 and TRBJ1-4; D uncertain. This CDR3 has 11 amino acids. CDR1 and CDR2 from the germline V gene are DFQATT and SNEGSKA (reference sequence). With 5 bases removed from V and 6 bases from J, the gap between germline ends came to 7 bases. CDR3 DNA sequence: TGCAGTGCTGAGATATATGAAAAACTGTTTTTT. Translated, it gives CSAEIYEKLFF.

V and J are TRBV27 and TRBJ1-2, with TRBD1 matching over 7 bases. Germline CDR1 reads MNHEY; CDR2 reads SMNVEV (reference sequence). The V gene end was trimmed by 2 bases and the J gene end by 10 bases; junction bases not matched to a gene: 4. The CDR3 is 12 residues long. The chain's CDR3 is CASSLIGGDYTF. The CDR3 bases are TGTGCCAGCAGTTTAATAGGGGGCGACTACACCTTC.

To note about this clone: At one of its ends the junction is not consistent with the germline gene, which may arise from a read error. This sequence joins TRBV7-7 and TRBJ1-3; unclear D gene. The CDR3 extends over 15 amino acids. Germline-derived CDR1 and CDR2 are SSHAT and FNYEAQ (reference sequence). CDR3 in DNA: TGTGCTAGCAGCCCCGGTTCTAGCTCTGGAAACACCATATATTTT. It is translated as CASSPGSSSGNTIYF.

The chain combines TRBV11-2 with TRBJ2-7, with 8 bases identical to TRBD2. CDR1 SGHAT and CDR2 FQNNGV come from the germline V gene. After removal of 3 bases from V and 1 base from J, the junction contained 2 bases not matched to a gene. The CDR3 is made up of 14 amino acids. As DNA, the CDR3 is TGTGCCAGCAGCTTGGCTAGCGGGTCCTACGAGCAGTACTTC. This encodes CASSLASGSYEQYF.

CDR3 loop: CASSQVRSVGREKLFF. The CDR3 DNA sequence: TGTGCCAGCAGCCAAGTCAGGTCGGTTGGGCGTGAAAAACTGTTTTTT. The chain recombines TRBV3-1 (or the pseudogene TRBV3-2) with TRBJ1-4; D uncertain. The CDR3 consists of 16 residues. V lost 1 base, J lost 7 bases, and 16 bases lay in between. Germline V gene sequence: CDR1 LGHDT, CDR2 YNNKEL (reference sequence).

The chain has TRBV7-8 and TRBJ2-2; 7 nucleotides line up with TRBD2. J lost 4 bases, V lost 0 bases, and 5 bases had no gene match. Germline CDR1 reads SGHVS; CDR2 reads FQNEAQ. This CDR3 is 16 amino acids long. The CDR3 bases are TGTGCCAGCAGCTTAGCCTCGGGGAGGGGCACCGGGGAGCTGTTTTTT. It yields the protein CASSLASGRGTGELFF.

Note on this clone: This specimen includes other DNA sequences encoding the same CDR3. The rearrangement joins TRBV19 to TRBJ2-1, with 11 bases aligning to TRBD2. From germline, CDR1 is LNHDA and CDR2 SQIVND (reference sequence). CDR3 size: 16 residues. With 1 base clipped from V and 5 bases from J, the junction kept 4 bases outside the gene matches. CDR3 region: CASSIVGLAENNEQFF. CDR3 coding DNA: TGTGCCAGTAGTATAGTGGGACTAGCGGAGAACAATGAGCAGTTCTTC.

On this clone: At one end the junction does not follow the germline gene, possibly because of a read error. This chain uses TRBV7-7 with TRBJ2-1; no clear D gene. The CDR3 spans 13 residues. Per germline, CDR1 SSHAT and CDR2 FNYEAQ (reference sequence). In DNA form, the CDR3 reads TGTGCTAGCAGCCTTAACCTATTCAATGAGCAGTTCTTC. Residues: CASSLNLFNEQFF.

V gene TRBV2 combines with J gene TRBJ2-4, with D perhaps TRBD2 (6 bases). With 6 bases removed from V and 0 bases from J, the gap between germline ends came to 18 bases. Germline assignment: CDR1 SNHLY and CDR2 FYNNEI. This CDR3 contains 17 residues. DNA of the CDR3: TGTGCCAGCAGGCCCGGGCCTGCGGGAAGAGCCAAAAACATTCAGTACTTC. The encoded protein is CASRPGPAGRAKNIQYF.

The chain carries TRBV5-1 and TRBJ2-5, with TRBD2 identical over 9 bases. Germline values: CDR1 SGHRS, CDR2 YFSETQ. V shed 5 bases, J shed 4 bases, and the junction held 18 bases outside the gene matches. The CDR3 contains 18 residues. The CDR3 DNA is TGCGCCAGCAGGTCGGACCGGGAGCGGGGGGTTAGAGGAGAGACCCAGTACTTC. Protein sequence: CASRSDRERGVRGETQYF.

V and J are TRBV4-2 and TRBJ2-1, with a tentative D call TRBD1 (6 bases). CDR3 length equals 15 residues. Germline CDR1 and CDR2: LGHNA and YNFKEQ. Trimming pared 4 bases from V and 4 bases from J, leaving 14 bases between. CDR3 bases: TGTGCCAGCAGCCGACATGGGGGCCTATACAATGAGCAGTTCTTC. Its translation: CASSRHGGLYNEQFF.

The rearrangement joins TRBV12-3 or TRBV12-4 to TRBJ2-7; D unclear. V lost 3 bases to trimming and J lost 6 bases, with 12 bases between them. The CDR3 spans 13 residues. The CDR3 coding sequence is TGTGCCAGCAGTTTGTTACTTTCGGGCGAGCAGTACTTC. Translated: CASSLLLSGEQYF.

This chain joins TRBV6-6 and TRBJ1-6, with TRBD1 identical over 11 bases. Germline loops: CDR1 MNHNY, CDR2 SVGAGI (reference sequence). J gave up 10 bases and V 5 bases, and 13 bases lay outside the gene matches. This CDR3 has 17 amino acids. In DNA form, the CDR3 reads TGTGCCAGCAGTCAGACCGGGACAGGGGGTTATCTATCACCCCTCCACTTT. It yields the protein CASSQTGTGGYLSPLHF.

The gene calls are TRBV6-1 and TRBJ1-2; D is possibly TRBD1 (5 bases). Trimming cost V 2 bases and J 8 bases, with 12 bases left between them. Germline V gene sequence: CDR1 MNHNS, CDR2 SASEGT. CDR3 size: 13 residues. CDR3 loop: CASSENPRGGYTF. In nucleotides, the CDR3 is TGTGCCAGCAGTGAAAATCCTCGGGGGGGCTACACCTTC.

The J gene is TRBJ1-2, the V gene TRBV19; 7 bases fit TRBD1. The CDR3 covers 15 residues. The germline V gene encodes CDR1 LNHDA and CDR2 SQIVND (reference sequence). V shed 3 bases, J shed 4 bases, and the junction held 8 bases outside the gene matches. CDR3 sequence (DNA): TGTGCCAGTAGTATGACAGGGAGAACCTTCTATGGCTACACCTTC. Its translation: CASSMTGRTFYGYTF. Based on the CDR3 plus reference TRBV19 and TRBJ1-2, the full variable domain is DGGITQSPKYLFRKEGQNVTLSCEQNLNHDAMYWYRQDPGQGLRLIYYSQIVNDFQKGDIAEGYSVSREKKESFPLTVTSAQKNPTAFYLCASSMTGRTFYGYTFGSGTRLTVV.

V is TRBV19 and J is TRBJ1-1, with 9 bases that match TRBD1. The CDR3 sequence is 17 residues long. Germline values: CDR1 LNHDA, CDR2 SQIVND (reference sequence). V trimming: 1 base; J trimming: 1 base; junction bases outside the gene matches: 7. This CDR3 reads CASSIGQGGERNTEAFF. The DNA of the CDR3 is TGTGCCAGTAGTATAGGACAGGGGGGAGAAAGGAACACTGAAGCTTTCTTT.

This chain uses TRBV12-3 or TRBV12-4 with TRBJ1-5; possibly TRBD1 for D (5 bases). Trimming shortened V by 6 bases and J by 5 bases, and 11 bases separated the two germline ends. The CDR3 has 13 amino acids. The CDR3 is CASRLREDQPQHF. As DNA, the CDR3 is TGTGCCAGCAGACTCAGGGAGGATCAGCCCCAGCATTTT.

V and J are TRBV7-9 and TRBJ2-5, with D uncertain. V dropped 4 bases and J dropped 0 bases, with 12 bases sitting between them. CDR3 size: 15 residues. CDR1 is SEHNR and CDR2 is FQNEAQ in the germline V gene (reference sequence). CDR3 amino acids: CASSSYVLDQETQYF. DNA of the CDR3: TGTGCCAGCAGCTCCTACGTCTTGGACCAAGAGACCCAGTACTTC.